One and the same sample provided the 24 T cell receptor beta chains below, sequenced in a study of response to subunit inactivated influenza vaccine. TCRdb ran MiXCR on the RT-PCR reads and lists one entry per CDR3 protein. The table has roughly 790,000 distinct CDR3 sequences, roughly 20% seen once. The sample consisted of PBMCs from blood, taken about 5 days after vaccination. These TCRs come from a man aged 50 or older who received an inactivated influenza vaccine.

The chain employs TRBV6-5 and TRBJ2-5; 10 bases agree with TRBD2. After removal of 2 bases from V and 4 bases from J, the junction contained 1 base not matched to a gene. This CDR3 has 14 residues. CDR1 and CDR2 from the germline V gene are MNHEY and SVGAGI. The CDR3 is CASSYQRGGETQYF. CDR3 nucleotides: TGTGCCAGCAGTTACCAGCGGGGGGGAGAGACCCAGTACTTC.

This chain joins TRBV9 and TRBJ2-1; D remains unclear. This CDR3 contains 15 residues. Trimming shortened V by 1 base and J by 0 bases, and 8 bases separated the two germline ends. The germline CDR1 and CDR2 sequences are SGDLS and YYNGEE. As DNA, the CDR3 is TGTGCCAGCAGCGTACAAGCCCCCTCCTACAATGAGCAGTTCTTC. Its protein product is CASSVQAPSYNEQFF.

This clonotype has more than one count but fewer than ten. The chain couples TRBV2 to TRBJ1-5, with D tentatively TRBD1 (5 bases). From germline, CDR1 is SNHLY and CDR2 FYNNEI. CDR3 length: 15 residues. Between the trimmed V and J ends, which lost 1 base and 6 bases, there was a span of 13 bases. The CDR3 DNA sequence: TGTGCCAGCAGTGAAGATGGGGCGAGAGGTCAGCCCCAGCATTTT. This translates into CASSEDGARGQPQHF.

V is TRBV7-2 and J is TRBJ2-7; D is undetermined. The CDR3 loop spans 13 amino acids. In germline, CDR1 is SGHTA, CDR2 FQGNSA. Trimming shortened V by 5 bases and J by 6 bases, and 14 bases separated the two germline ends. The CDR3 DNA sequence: TGTGCCAGCAGCCGCCTAGGATTGCCCGAGCAGTACTTC. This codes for CASSRLGLPEQYF.

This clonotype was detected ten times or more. CDR3 bases: TGCAGTGCCAGCGGGGCCACCAACGCGGAGACCTACGAGCAGTACTTC. Translation gives CSASGATNAETYEQYF. The chain is built from TRBV20-1 and TRBJ2-7; TRBD2 matches 7 bases. The CDR3 is 16 residues long. Germline V gene lookup returns CDR1 DFQATT and CDR2 SNEGSKA (reference sequence). With V trimmed by 6 bases and J by 2 bases, 16 bases remained unmatched.

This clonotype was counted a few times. The CDR3 here is CASSQWLGLNEKLFF. Here the CDR3 DNA reads TGCGCCAGCAGCCAATGGCTAGGCCTTAATGAAAAACTGTTTTTT. The J gene is TRBJ1-4, the V gene TRBV4-3; D not resolved. Trimming took off 2 bases at V and 4 bases at J, with 11 bases between the two ends. This CDR3 comprises 15 residues. CDR1 is LGHNA and CDR2 is YSLEER in the germline V gene.

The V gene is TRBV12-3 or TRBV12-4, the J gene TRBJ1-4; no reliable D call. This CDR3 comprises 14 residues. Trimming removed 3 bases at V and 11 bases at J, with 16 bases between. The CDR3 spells CASSFRRFADKLFF. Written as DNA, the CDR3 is TGTGCCAGCAGTTTTCGCAGGTTTGCAGACAAACTGTTTTTT.

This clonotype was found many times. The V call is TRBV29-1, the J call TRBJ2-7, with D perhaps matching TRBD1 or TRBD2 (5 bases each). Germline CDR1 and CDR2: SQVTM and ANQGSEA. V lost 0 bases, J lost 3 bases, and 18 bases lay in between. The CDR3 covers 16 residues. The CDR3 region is CSVEEARDGGNYEQYF. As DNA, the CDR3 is TGCAGCGTTGAAGAGGCCAGGGACGGAGGAAACTACGAGCAGTACTTC.

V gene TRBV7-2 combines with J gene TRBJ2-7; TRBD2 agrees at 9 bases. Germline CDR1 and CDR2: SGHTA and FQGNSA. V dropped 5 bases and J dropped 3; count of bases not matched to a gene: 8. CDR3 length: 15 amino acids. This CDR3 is CASSIGTSSYYEQYF. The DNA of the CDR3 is TGTGCCAGCAGCATCGGGACTAGCAGTTACTACGAGCAGTACTTC.

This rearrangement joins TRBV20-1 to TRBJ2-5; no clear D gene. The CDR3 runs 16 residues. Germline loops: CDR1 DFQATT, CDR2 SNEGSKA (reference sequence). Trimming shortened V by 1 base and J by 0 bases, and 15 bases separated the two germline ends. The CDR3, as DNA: TGCAGTGCTAGAGTCATGGACGATCCAGACCAAGAGACCCAGTACTTC. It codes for CSARVMDDPDQETQYF.

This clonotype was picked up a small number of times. The CDR3: CASSSTREAYNEQFF. The CDR3 nucleotides read TGCGCCAGCAGTTCAACTAGGGAGGCCTACAATGAGCAGTTCTTC. V and J are TRBV10-1 and TRBJ2-1, with a tentative D call TRBD2 (6 bases). Germline V gene sequence: CDR1 WNHNN, CDR2 SYGVQD (reference sequence). V lost 5 bases, J lost 2 bases, and 13 bases lay in between. This CDR3 spans 15 amino acids.

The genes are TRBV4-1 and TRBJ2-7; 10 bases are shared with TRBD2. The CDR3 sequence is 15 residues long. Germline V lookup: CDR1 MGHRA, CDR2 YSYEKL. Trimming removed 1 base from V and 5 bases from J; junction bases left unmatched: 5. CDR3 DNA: TGCGCCAGCAGCCAAGTTAGCGGGGGGCAGGACGAGCAGTACTTC. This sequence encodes CASSQVSGGQDEQYF.

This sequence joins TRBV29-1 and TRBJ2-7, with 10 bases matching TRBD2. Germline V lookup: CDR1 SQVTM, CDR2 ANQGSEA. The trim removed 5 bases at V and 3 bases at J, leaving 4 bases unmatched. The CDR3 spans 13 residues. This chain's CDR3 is CSVQGLASYEQYF. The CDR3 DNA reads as TGCAGCGTTCAGGGACTAGCGAGCTACGAGCAGTACTTC.

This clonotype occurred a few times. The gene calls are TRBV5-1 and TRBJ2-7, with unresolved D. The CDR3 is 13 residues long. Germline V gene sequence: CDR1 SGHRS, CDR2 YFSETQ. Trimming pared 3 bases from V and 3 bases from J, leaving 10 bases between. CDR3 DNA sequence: TGCGCCAGCAGCTCCTCCTCGGACTACGAGCAGTACTTC. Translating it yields CASSSSSDYEQYF.

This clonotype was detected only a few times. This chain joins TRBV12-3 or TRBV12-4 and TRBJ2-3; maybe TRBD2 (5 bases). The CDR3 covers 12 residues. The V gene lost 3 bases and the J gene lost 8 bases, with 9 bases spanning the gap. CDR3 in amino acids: CASSLEAGTQYF. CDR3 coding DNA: TGTGCCAGCAGTTTGGAGGCAGGTACGCAGTATTTT.

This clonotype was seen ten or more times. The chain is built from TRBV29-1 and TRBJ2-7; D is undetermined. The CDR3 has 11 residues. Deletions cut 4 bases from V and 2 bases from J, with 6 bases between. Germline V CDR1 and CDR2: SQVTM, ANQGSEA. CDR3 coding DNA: TGCAGCGTTGGTTCCACCTACGAGCAGTACTTC. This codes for CSVGSTYEQYF.

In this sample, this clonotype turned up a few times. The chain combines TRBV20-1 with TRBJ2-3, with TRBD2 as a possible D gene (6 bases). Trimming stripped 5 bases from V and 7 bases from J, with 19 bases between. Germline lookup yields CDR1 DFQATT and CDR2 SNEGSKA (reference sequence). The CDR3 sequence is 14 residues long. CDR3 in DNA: TGCAGTGCTGGCCGGGGGACCCAGGTTTATACGCAGTATTTT. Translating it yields CSAGRGTQVYTQYF.

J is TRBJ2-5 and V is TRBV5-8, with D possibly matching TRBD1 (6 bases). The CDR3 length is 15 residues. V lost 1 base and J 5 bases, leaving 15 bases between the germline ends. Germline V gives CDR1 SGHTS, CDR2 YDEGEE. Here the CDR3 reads CASSLSRGVRETQYF. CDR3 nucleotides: TGTGCCAGCAGCTTGTCCAGGGGAGTTCGGGAGACCCAGTACTTC.

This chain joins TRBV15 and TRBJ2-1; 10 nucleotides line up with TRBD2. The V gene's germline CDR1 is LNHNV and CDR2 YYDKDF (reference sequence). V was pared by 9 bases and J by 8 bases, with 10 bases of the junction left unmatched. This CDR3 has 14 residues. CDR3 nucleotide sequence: TGTGCCACAGATTCGGGACTAGCGAGGGATGAGCAGTTCTTC. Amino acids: CATDSGLARDEQFF.

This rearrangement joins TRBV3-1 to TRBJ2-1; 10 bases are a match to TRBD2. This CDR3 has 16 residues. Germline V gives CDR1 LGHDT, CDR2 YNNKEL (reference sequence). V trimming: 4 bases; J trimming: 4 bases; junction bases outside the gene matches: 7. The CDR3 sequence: CASSLVGLAEYNEQFF. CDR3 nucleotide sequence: TGTGCCAGCAGCCTCGTAGGACTAGCGGAGTACAATGAGCAGTTCTTC.

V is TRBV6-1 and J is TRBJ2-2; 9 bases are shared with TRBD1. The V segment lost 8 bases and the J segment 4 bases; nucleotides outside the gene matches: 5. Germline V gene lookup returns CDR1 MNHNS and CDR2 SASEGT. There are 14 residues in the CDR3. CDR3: CASQNRGRTGELFF. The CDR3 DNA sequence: TGTGCCAGCCAAAACAGGGGGCGCACCGGGGAGCTGTTTTTT.

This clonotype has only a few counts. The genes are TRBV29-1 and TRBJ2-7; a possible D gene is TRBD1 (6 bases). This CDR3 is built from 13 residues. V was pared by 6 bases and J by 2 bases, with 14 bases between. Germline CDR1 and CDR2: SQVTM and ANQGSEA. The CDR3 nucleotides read TGCAGCGTCGCCGCGGACAGCCCCTACGAGCAGTACTTC. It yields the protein CSVAADSPYEQYF.

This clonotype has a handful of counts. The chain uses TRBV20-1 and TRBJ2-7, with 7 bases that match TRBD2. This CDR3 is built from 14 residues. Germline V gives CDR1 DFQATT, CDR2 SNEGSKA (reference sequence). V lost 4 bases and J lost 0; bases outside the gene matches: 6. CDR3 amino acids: CSAIPGLDSYEQYF. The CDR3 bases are TGCAGTGCTATACCTGGACTAGACTCCTACGAGCAGTACTTC.

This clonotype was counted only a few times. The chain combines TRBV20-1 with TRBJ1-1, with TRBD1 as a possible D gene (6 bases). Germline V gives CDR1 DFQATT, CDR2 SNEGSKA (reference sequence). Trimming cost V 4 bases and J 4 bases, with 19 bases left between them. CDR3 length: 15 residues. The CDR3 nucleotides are TGCAGTGCTACACCTAGACAGGCTTTGCGCACTGAAGCTTTCTTT. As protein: CSATPRQALRTEAFF.